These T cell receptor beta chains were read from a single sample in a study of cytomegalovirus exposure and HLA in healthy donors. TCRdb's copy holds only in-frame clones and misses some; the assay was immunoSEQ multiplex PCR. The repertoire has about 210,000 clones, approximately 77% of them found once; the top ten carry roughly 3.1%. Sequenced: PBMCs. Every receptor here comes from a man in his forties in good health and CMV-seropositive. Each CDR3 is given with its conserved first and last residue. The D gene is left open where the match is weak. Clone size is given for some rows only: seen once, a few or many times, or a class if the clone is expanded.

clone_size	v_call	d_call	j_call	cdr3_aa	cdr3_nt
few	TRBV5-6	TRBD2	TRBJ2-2	CASSSPGGTGELFF	TGTGCCAGCAGCTCGCCGGGGGGAACCGGGGAGCTGTTTTTT
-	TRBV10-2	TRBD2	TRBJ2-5	CASRAGGSETQYF	TGCGCCAGCAGGGCGGGGGGAAGTGAGACCCAGTACTTC
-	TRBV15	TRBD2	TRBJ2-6	CATSPGLAGGNPRPGANVLTF	TGTGCCACCAGCCCGGGACTAGCGGGAGGAAACCCCAGACCTGGGGCCAACGTCCTGACTTTC
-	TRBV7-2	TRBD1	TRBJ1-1	CASSSTTGGRPEAFF	TGTGCCAGCAGCTCTACTACAGGGGGTAGGCCTGAAGCTTTCTTT
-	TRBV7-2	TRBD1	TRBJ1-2	CASSWDRGESYGYTF	TGTGCCAGCAGCTGGGACAGGGGAGAGTCCTATGGCTACACCTTC
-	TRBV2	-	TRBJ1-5	CASMREGEQPQHF	TGTGCCAGCATGCGGGAGGGGGAGCAGCCCCAGCATTTT
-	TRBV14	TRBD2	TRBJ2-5	CVSSQEGIAGDQETQYF	TGTGTCAGCAGCCAAGAAGGTATAGCGGGGGATCAAGAGACCCAGTACTTC
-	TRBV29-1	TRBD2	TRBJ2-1	CSVVTSVSSYNEQFF	TGCAGCGTTGTGACTAGCGTAAGCTCCTACAATGAGCAGTTCTTC
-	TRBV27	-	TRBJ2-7	CASSPTGFNEQYF	TGTGCCAGCAGCCCCACAGGGTTCAACGAGCAGTACTTC
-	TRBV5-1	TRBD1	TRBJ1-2	CASSPGQGESRGYTF	TGCGCCAGCAGCCCCGGACAGGGAGAGTCCCGTGGCTACACCTTC
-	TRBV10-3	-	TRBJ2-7	CAISEGDRTYEQYF	TGTGCCATCAGTGAGGGTGACAGAACCTACGAGCAGTACTTC
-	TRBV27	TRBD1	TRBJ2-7	CASRGGTRGSYEQYF	TGTGCCAGCAGGGGTGGAACCAGGGGGTCCTACGAGCAGTACTTC
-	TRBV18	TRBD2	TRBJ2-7	CASSPGLTEYEQYF	TGTGCCAGCTCACCGGGACTAACGGAATACGAGCAGTACTTC
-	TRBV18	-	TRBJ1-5	CASSPRDNQPQHF	TGTGCCAGCTCACCACGCGACAATCAGCCCCAGCATTTT
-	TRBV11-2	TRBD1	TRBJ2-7	CASSFGTGGFYEQYF	TGTGCCAGCAGTTTCGGGACAGGGGGATTCTACGAGCAGTACTTC
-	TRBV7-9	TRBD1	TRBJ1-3	CSSSLGGQVSGNTIYF	TGTTCCAGCAGCTTAGGGGGACAGGTCTCTGGAAACACCATATATTTT
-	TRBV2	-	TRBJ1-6	CASSVPGGGNSPLHF	TGTGCCAGCAGTGTACCGGGGGGCGGTAATTCACCCCTCCACTTT
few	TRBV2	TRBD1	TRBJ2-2	CASSYNRGAGELFF	TGTGCCAGCAGTTATAACAGGGGGGCCGGGGAGCTGTTTTTT
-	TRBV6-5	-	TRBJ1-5	CASRGGSQPQHF	TGTGCCAGCAGGGGGGGGAGCCAGCCCCAGCATTTT
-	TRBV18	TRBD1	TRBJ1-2	CASSRRQGGDGYTF	TGTGCCAGCTCCCGTAGACAGGGGGGCGATGGCTACACCTTC
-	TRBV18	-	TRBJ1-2	CASSPTKQGVSYGYTF	TGTGCCAGCTCACCGACCAAACAGGGCGTTAGTTATGGCTACACCTTC
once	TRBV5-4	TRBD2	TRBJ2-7	CASSQRLSGGAYEQYF	TGTGCCAGCAGCCAACGTCTTAGCGGGGGGGCCTACGAGCAGTACTTC
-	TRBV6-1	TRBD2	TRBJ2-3	CASLGLAGADTQYF	TGTGCCAGCCTTGGACTAGCGGGGGCAGATACGCAGTATTTT
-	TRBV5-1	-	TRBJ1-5	CASSLRAGDQPQHF	TGCGCCAGCAGCTTACGGGCAGGGGATCAGCCCCAGCATTTT
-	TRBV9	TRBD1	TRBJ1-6	CASSVVGQGYNSPLHF	TGTGCCAGCAGCGTAGTGGGACAGGGCTATAATTCACCCCTCCACTTT
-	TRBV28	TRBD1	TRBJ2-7	CASRRPGQTYEQYF	TGTGCCAGCAGACGCCCGGGACAGACCTACGAGCAGTACTTC
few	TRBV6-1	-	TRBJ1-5	CASSVNSNQPQHF	TGTGCCAGCAGTGTCAATAGCAATCAGCCCCAGCATTTT
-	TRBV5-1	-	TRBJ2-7	CASSILTANEQYF	TGCGCCAGCAGCATACTGACAGCAAACGAGCAGTACTTC
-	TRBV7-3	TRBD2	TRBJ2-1	CASSVAGADYNEQFF	TGTGCCAGCAGCGTAGCGGGGGCAGACTACAATGAGCAGTTCTTC
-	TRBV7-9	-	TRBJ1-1	CSSSLLGVNTEAFF	TGTTCCAGCAGCTTGTTGGGAGTGAACACTGAAGCTTTCTTT
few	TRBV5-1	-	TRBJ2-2	CASSHRDPNTGELFF	TGCGCCAGCAGCCACAGGGACCCGAACACCGGGGAGCTGTTTTTT
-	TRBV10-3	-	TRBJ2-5	CAISGGGAGRSETQYF	TGTGCCATCAGTGGAGGGGGGGCAGGGCGATCGGAGACCCAGTACTTC
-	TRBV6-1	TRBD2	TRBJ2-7	CASSEARYSGRAYEQYF	TGTGCCAGCAGTGAAGCCCGATATAGCGGGAGAGCCTACGAGCAGTACTTC
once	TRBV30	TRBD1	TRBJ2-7	CAWSVGQGAYEQYF	TGTGCCTGGAGTGTCGGGCAGGGGGCCTACGAGCAGTACTTC
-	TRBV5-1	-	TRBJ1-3	CASSMRGVENTIYF	TGCGCCAGCAGCATGCGGGGGGTTGAAAACACCATATATTTT
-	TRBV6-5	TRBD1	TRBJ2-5	CASRNRGVLETQYF	TGTGCCAGCAGAAACAGGGGGGTATTGGAGACCCAGTACTTC
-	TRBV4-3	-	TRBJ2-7	CASSFRTADEQYF	TGCGCCAGCAGCTTCCGGACAGCCGACGAGCAGTACTTC
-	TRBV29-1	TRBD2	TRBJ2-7	CSVVGRGTYEQYF	TGCAGCGTTGTGGGGAGGGGTACCTACGAGCAGTACTTC
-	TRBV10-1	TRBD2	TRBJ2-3	CASSPLAGGQADTQYF	TGCGCCAGCAGTCCTTTAGCGGGAGGGCAGGCAGATACGCAGTATTTT
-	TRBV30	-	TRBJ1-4	CAWSVGGRINEKLFF	TGTGCCTGGAGTGTAGGGGGTCGGATTAATGAAAAACTGTTTTTT
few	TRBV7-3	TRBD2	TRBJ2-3	CASSLGLAETDTQYF	TGTGCCAGCAGCTTAGGCCTAGCGGAGACAGATACGCAGTATTTT
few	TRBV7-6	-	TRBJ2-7	CASSPGLVYEQYF	TGTGCCAGCAGCCCGGGACTCGTCTACGAGCAGTACTTC
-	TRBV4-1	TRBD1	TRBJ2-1	CASSQGTGLGNEQFF	TGCGCCAGCAGCCAAGGGACAGGGCTGGGCAATGAGCAGTTCTTC
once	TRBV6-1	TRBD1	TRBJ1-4	CASSRDRLNEKLFF	TGTGCCAGCAGTCGGGACAGACTAAATGAAAAACTGTTTTTT
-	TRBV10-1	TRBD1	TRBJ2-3	CASSATGGSTDTQYF	TGCGCCAGCAGCGCGACAGGGGGGAGCACAGATACGCAGTATTTT